One and the same sample provided the 28 T cell receptor beta chains below, sequenced in a study of T cell clonality in common variable immunodeficiency (dated by TCRdb to about 2015). What the authors observed across the whole study: CVID TCRbeta sequences were reported to have fewer deletions and N-nucleotide insertions and to lack highly modified clones with 13 or more V deletions.

Their antigens are not known. The library was generated by the immunoSEQ multiplex PCR assay. Here the immuneACCESS table is served through TCRdb, limited to in-frame sequences with V and J called. Missing clones are a known gap in these copies; in checked studies unresolved V genes cover under half, and the rest lacks a known reason. Here the sample lists 15,000 to 20,000 clones, none seen once only. About 6.3% of the sample lies in the top ten. Sequenced input: peripheral blood mononuclear cells. Every receptor here comes from a human donor with common variable immunodeficiency.

This clone was seen a handful of times. The read gets to within 3 residues of the CDR3 end, and the germline J gene fills in the rest. J is TRBJ2-2 and V is TRBV7-9, with D unresolved. Per the germline V gene, CDR1 is SEHNR and CDR2 is FQNEAQ (reference sequence). This CDR3 contains 14 residues. Trimming stripped 1 base from V and 5 bases from J, with 8 bases between. The covered CDR3 bases are TGTGCCAGCAGCTTAGAAGTAGGGACCGGGGAG. This translates into CASSLEVGTGE. The whole CDR3 sequence reads CASSLEVGTGELFF.

This clone has at least ten counts. The read ends 3 residues before the CDR3 terminus; that terminus is restored from the germline J gene. The chain is built from TRBV7-3 and TRBJ1-4; the D gene is possibly TRBD1 (6 bases). Deletions cut 2 bases from V and 10 bases from J, with 11 bases between. CDR3 length equals 13 residues. CDR1 SGHTA and CDR2 FQGTGA come from the germline V gene. The DNA read from the CDR3 is TGTGCCAGCAGCTTAGTGTTAGGGGGAAAA. This gives the protein CASSLVLGGK. The entire CDR3 protein is CASSLVLGGKLFF.

This clone has a count of ten or more. The DNA read from the CDR3 is TGTGCCAGCAGCAGAAACTATGGC. As protein: CASSRNYG. The full CDR3 is CASSRNYGYTF. The chain uses TRBV6-2 or TRBV6-3 and TRBJ1-2; D call uncertain. Read sequence stops 3 residues before the CDR3 end, and the germline J gene provides the missing end. Germline V lookup: CDR1 MNHEY, CDR2 SVGEGT. The CDR3 contains 11 residues. Deletions cut 6 bases from V and 2 bases from J, with 4 bases between.

This clone was detected many times. The read finishes 3 residues shy of the CDR3 end, and the germline J gene is used to complete it. The J gene is TRBJ2-5, the V gene TRBV18, with 7 positions matching TRBD2. Germline trimming cut 2 bases from V and 2 bases from J; bases unmatched to any gene: 5. The CDR3 extends over 15 amino acids. Germline CDR1 KGHSH, CDR2 LQKENI. CDR3 DNA (partial): TGTGCCAGCTCACCAGGCCAGCGGGGTCAAGAGACC. Its translation is CASSPGQRGQET. In full, the CDR3 is CASSPGQRGQETQYF.

As concerns this clone: The CDR3 end falls 3 residues outside the read, so it is completed with the germline J gene. V usage is TRBV2 and J usage is TRBJ2-7, with 10 bases lining up with TRBD1. Losses at the gene ends were 6 bases for V and 0 bases for J; bases not matched to a gene: 2. Per germline, CDR1 SNHLY and CDR2 FYNNEI. This CDR3 is 14 amino acids long. CDR3 DNA, as far as it was read: TGTGCCAGCAGGACAGGGGGCGTCTCCTACGAG. It is translated as CASRTGGVSYE. The whole CDR3 protein reads CASRTGGVSYEQYF.

This clone was observed a few times. Coverage ceases 3 residues before the CDR3 finishes, and the germline J gene fills in the end. The gene calls are TRBV6-2 or TRBV6-3 and TRBJ2-5; 14 bases align to TRBD2. The CDR3 is made up of 15 amino acids. Per the germline V gene, CDR1 is MNHEY and CDR2 is SVGEGT. Unmatched junction bases numbered 4, after V lost 6 bases and J lost 4 bases. The CDR3 here is CASRTSGGAGETQYF. The CDR3 bases that were read are TGTGCCAGCAGGACTAGCGGGGGGGCGGGAGAGACC.

Only a few counts were recorded for this clone. The CDR3 goes on 3 residues after the read ends, and that part is filled in from the germline J gene. The chain joins TRBV5-1 to TRBJ2-1; 10 bases agree with TRBD2. This CDR3 contains 17 residues. The J segment lost 4 bases and the V segment lost 0 bases, leaving 7 bases of the junction unmatched. CDR1 SGHRS and CDR2 YFSETQ come from the germline V gene. Incomplete CDR3 DNA: TGCGCCAGCAGCTTGGTCCCAGCGGGAGGGAGTTACAATGAG. Translating it yields CASSLVPAGGSYNE. The full CDR3 reads CASSLVPAGGSYNEQFF.

This clone was recorded many times. The read ends 3 residues shy of where the CDR3 ends; the end is completed using the germline J gene. This chain connects TRBV6-4 to TRBJ2-3, with a tentative D call TRBD2 (6 bases). Germline V gene lookup returns CDR1 MRHNA and CDR2 SNTAGT. V gave up 1 base and J gave up 5 bases, with 10 bases separating them. This CDR3 contains 14 residues. CDR3 in amino acids: CASSDLGGGDTQYF. Incomplete CDR3 DNA: TGTGCCAGCAGTGACTTGGGGGGAGGAGATACG.

This clone turned up a few times. Read data end 3 residues before the CDR3 end; the end is taken from the germline J gene. V is TRBV6-2 or TRBV6-3 and J is TRBJ2-7, with a weak D call TRBD1 (6 bases). The CDR3 sequence is 14 residues long. CDR1 and CDR2 from the germline V gene are MNHEY and SVGEGT. V shed 6 bases and J shed 4 bases, with 16 bases lying between them. This chain's CDR3 is CASRGTGSPYEQYF. The sequenced part of the CDR3 DNA is TGTGCCAGCAGGGGCACAGGGTCCCCTTACGAG.

This clone was detected ten times or more. The read finishes 3 residues shy of the CDR3 end, and the germline J gene is used to complete it. The chain combines TRBV20-1 with TRBJ1-4; no reliable D call. The CDR3 has 14 residues. V was clipped by 1 base and J by 3 bases, with 9 bases between them. Germline assignment: CDR1 DFQATT and CDR2 SNEGSKA (reference sequence). Partial CDR3 DNA: TGCAGTGCTAGAGTTCCGAACTCTAATGAAAAA. It codes for CSARVPNSNEK. The whole CDR3 region reads CSARVPNSNEKLFF.

This clone has at least ten counts. Read coverage stops 3 residues before the CDR3 terminus; the germline J gene supplies the remainder. The chain uses TRBV30 and TRBJ2-1; possibly TRBD2 for D (6 bases). This CDR3 is built from 15 residues. CDR1 is GTSNPN and CDR2 is SVGIG in the germline V gene (reference sequence). Trimming took off 4 bases at V and 3 bases at J, with 16 bases between the two ends. The sequenced CDR3 bases are TGTGCCTGGATCCCTGGGGCTAGCGTCTACAATGAG. Protein product: CAWIPGASVYNE. The whole CDR3 reads CAWIPGASVYNEQFF.

This clone came up a few times. The observed sequence ends 3 residues before the CDR3 terminus, with the missing tail filled in from the germline J gene. This rearrangement joins TRBV7-8 to TRBJ2-1, with D unresolved. The V end lost 1 base, the J end lost 7 bases, and 5 bases lay between the germline ends. The CDR3 is 12 residues long. The germline gives CDR1 SGHVS, CDR2 FQNEAQ. CDR3 DNA (partial): TGTGCCAGCAGCTTAGGTCGGAATGAG. Amino acids: CASSLGRNE. The full CDR3 protein is CASSLGRNEQFF.

This clone was seen many times. The CDR3 DNA, read in part, is TGTGCCTGGAGTGTGGGTAGCGGGGGGCTCAATGAG. It specifies CAWSVGSGGLNE. The whole CDR3 protein is CAWSVGSGGLNEQFF. The rearrangement links TRBV30 to TRBJ2-1; TRBD2 matches 10 bases. The CDR3 extends 3 residues past the end of the read, so its final part is completed from the germline J gene. This CDR3 has 15 amino acids. Germline V gene lookup returns CDR1 GTSNPN and CDR2 SVGIG (reference sequence). V lost 0 bases and J lost 6; bases outside the gene matches: 5.

This clone was found many times. With the read ending 3 residues before the CDR3 end, the germline J gene is used to fill in that end. V usage is TRBV18 and J usage is TRBJ1-1; 7 bases are a match to TRBD1. The CDR3 loop spans 11 amino acids. Germline values: CDR1 KGHSH, CDR2 LQKENI. V was clipped by 6 bases and J by 7 bases; unmatched bases: 2. The part of the CDR3 DNA that was read is TGTGCCAGCTCGGGACAGAGTGAA. It specifies CASSGQSE. The full CDR3 reads CASSGQSEAFF.

Comments on this clone: The read ends 3 residues before the CDR3 terminus; that terminus is restored from the germline J gene. J is TRBJ2-7 and V is TRBV20-1, with 8 bases lining up with TRBD2. Germline trimming cut 3 bases from V and 0 bases from J; bases unmatched to any gene: 7. The CDR3 has 15 residues. CDR1 and CDR2 (germline): DFQATT, SNEGSKA (reference sequence). The CDR3 DNA, read in part, is TGCAGTGCTAGGGGATCCGGGACTAGCTCCTACGAG. Protein: CSARGSGTSSYE. Given in full, the CDR3 is CSARGSGTSSYEQYF.

There are many counts of this clone. The CDR3 spells CASSAGTAPEETQYF. The CDR3 DNA, read in part, is TGTGCCAGCAGCGCGGGGACAGCCCCCGAAGAGACC. The gene calls are TRBV9 and TRBJ2-5, with 7 bases matching TRBD1. The read ends 3 residues before the CDR3 terminus; that terminus is restored from the germline J gene. CDR3 length: 15 amino acids. Losses at the gene ends were 3 bases for V and 3 bases for J; bases not matched to a gene: 8. CDR1 is SGDLS, CDR2 YYNGEE, per germline.

In its sample, this clone was seen many times. The CDR3 end lies 3 residues beyond the end of the read and is filled in from the germline J gene. The chain recombines TRBV6-2 or TRBV6-3 with TRBJ2-7; 8 bases map to TRBD1. CDR1 is MNHEY and CDR2 is SVGEGT in the germline V gene. Trimming removed 0 bases from V and 0 bases from J; junction bases left unmatched: 7. CDR3 length: 17 amino acids. The DNA read from the CDR3 is TGTGCCAGCAGTTACTCGAGGACAGGGTCCTTCTCCTACGAG. Its translation: CASSYSRTGSFSYE. The entire CDR3 is CASSYSRTGSFSYEQYF.

This clone has at least ten counts. The CDR3 reads CSASRSRVWNTEAFF. CDR3 DNA (partial): TGCAGTGCTTCCCGCTCCAGGGTCTGGAACACTGAA. The chain employs TRBV20-1 and TRBJ1-1; possible D gene TRBD1, 5 bases. The CDR3 extends 3 residues past the end of the read, so its final part is completed from the germline J gene. The CDR3 loop spans 15 amino acids. V was pared by 5 bases and J by 1 base, with 17 bases between. CDR1 and CDR2 (germline): DFQATT, SNEGSKA (reference sequence).

For this clone: The missing CDR3 end, 3 residues past where the read stops, is filled in from the germline J gene. This chain uses TRBV6-2 or TRBV6-3 with TRBJ2-7; 7 nucleotides agree with TRBD1. This CDR3 contains 15 residues. V lost 5 bases and J lost 2; bases outside the gene matches: 9. Germline CDR1 and CDR2: MNHEY and SVGEGT. The CDR3 reads CASSHRQGRPYEQYF. The CDR3 DNA, read in part, is TGTGCCAGCAGTCACCGACAGGGTCGGCCCTACGAG.

This clone was counted only a few times. The CDR3 end falls 3 residues outside the read, so it is completed with the germline J gene. The gene calls are TRBV5-1 and TRBJ1-6; maybe TRBD1 (5 bases). The CDR3 extends over 14 amino acids. V was pared by 4 bases and J by 10 bases, with 15 bases between. Per germline, CDR1 SGHRS and CDR2 YFSETQ. CDR3 sequence: CASSGGTGRSPLHF. The sequenced part of the CDR3 DNA is TGCGCCAGCAGCGGAGGCACAGGAAGATCACCC.

This clone was picked up many times. The CDR3 goes on 3 residues after the read ends, and that part is filled in from the germline J gene. The J gene is TRBJ1-2, the V gene TRBV7-2; D uncertain. The CDR3 length is 14 residues. Trimming shortened V by 4 bases and J by 1 base, and 10 bases separated the two germline ends. Germline V gives CDR1 SGHTA, CDR2 FQGNSA. The CDR3 loop reads CASSSLGFNYGYTF. The sequenced part of the CDR3 DNA is TGTGCCAGCAGCTCCCTAGGATTTAACTATGGC.

The sample holds many counts of this clone. Coverage ceases 3 residues before the CDR3 finishes, and the germline J gene fills in the end. V gene TRBV6-2 or TRBV6-3 combines with J gene TRBJ1-1; 7 bases match TRBD1. CDR1 and CDR2 (germline): MNHEY, SVGEGT. CDR3 size: 16 residues. V lost 5 bases, J lost 5 bases, and 14 bases stayed unmatched. The CDR3 DNA, read in part, is TGTGCCAGCAGTCATTCCGGGACAGCAAAGCGGACTGAA. Its protein is CASSHSGTAKRTE. The entire CDR3 reads CASSHSGTAKRTEAFF.

This clone was counted at least ten times. The DNA ends 3 residues before the CDR3 does, and the rest of the CDR3 is filled in from the germline J gene. This rearrangement joins TRBV5-1 to TRBJ2-7; D uncertain. This CDR3 is 14 amino acids long. CDR1 SGHRS and CDR2 YFSETQ come from the germline V gene. Trimming removed 1 base from V and 3 bases from J, with 11 bases in between. CDR3 in amino acids: CASSLTRYNYEQYF. CDR3 DNA (partial): TGCGCCAGCAGCTTGACCCGATACAACTACGAG.

Of note for this clone: The read ends 3 residues shy of where the CDR3 ends; the end is completed using the germline J gene. The rearrangement links TRBV2 to TRBJ1-1, with a possible D match to TRBD1 (6 bases). This CDR3 has 13 amino acids. CDR1 is SNHLY, CDR2 FYNNEI, per germline. V was shortened by 5 bases and J by 1 base, with 8 bases between the two germline ends. The CDR3 protein is CASSSTGNTEAFF. Partial CDR3 DNA: TGTGCCAGCAGTTCGACAGGGAACACTGAA.

The sample holds a few counts of this clone. The read terminates 3 residues ahead of where the CDR3 ends, so the germline J gene completes it. The J gene is TRBJ1-2, the V gene TRBV7-2; D remains unclear. Trimming stripped 5 bases from V and 4 bases from J, with 11 bases between. Germline assignment: CDR1 SGHTA and CDR2 FQGNSA. The CDR3 is 13 residues long. The CDR3 loop is CASSPPGGYGYTF. Incomplete CDR3 DNA: TGTGCCAGCAGCCCCCCCGGCGGCTATGGC.

In regard to this clone: The read is 3 residues too short to cover the CDR3 end, so that end is filled in from the germline J gene. This chain joins TRBV2 and TRBJ1-2; a weak D match, TRBD1 (6 bases). In germline, CDR1 is SNHLY, CDR2 FYNNEI. V was pared by 8 bases and J by 2 bases, with 18 bases between. The CDR3 sequence is 15 residues long. The CDR3: CASGKSTGGNYGYTF. Partial CDR3 DNA: TGTGCCAGCGGGAAATCGACAGGTGGCAACTATGGC.

A word on this clone: Read data end 3 residues before the CDR3 end; the end is taken from the germline J gene. J is TRBJ1-5 and V is TRBV2; D is ambiguous. The CDR3 totals 14 residues. Germline V gene sequence: CDR1 SNHLY, CDR2 FYNNEI. Trimming pared 8 bases from V and 2 bases from J, leaving 13 bases between. The CDR3 region is CASRQSAGNQPQHF. The sequenced part of the CDR3 DNA is TGTGCCAGCCGCCAGTCCGCGGGCAATCAGCCC.

In this sample, this clone turned up many times. The CDR3: CATQGQGYEQYF. The CDR3 DNA, read in part, is TGTGCCACGCAGGGGCAAGGCTACGAG. V and J are TRBV6-2 or TRBV6-3 and TRBJ2-7; D may be TRBD1 (6 bases). The CDR3 end is not reached by the read, which stops 3 residues before it; the germline J gene fills it in. Trimming shortened V by 10 bases and J by 3 bases, and 13 bases separated the two germline ends. The CDR3 runs to 12 residues. Germline V gives CDR1 MNHEY, CDR2 SVGEGT.